This entry is about one T cell receptor beta chain. Its antigen is not identified. TCRdb redid the calling of the 5' RACE reads with MiXCR, one entry per CDR3 protein. The table has about 210,000 distinct CDR3 sequences, less than 3.5% seen once; the top ten hold around 3.2%. Deletions cut 3 bases from V and 1 base from J, with 6 bases between. The CDR3 runs 12 residues. Germline-derived CDR1 and CDR2 are DFQATT and SNEGSKA (reference sequence). The sample is drawn from a study of T cells after yellow fever vaccination. As for the study in general: The fractions with low cell numbers were processed using SMART-Seq v4 Ultra Low Input.

Study-wide findings and caveats: Among primary-vaccination clones, most reappeared after the booster, at 96% for CD4 and 85% to 90% for CD8. The secondary T-cell response peaked on day 5, not day 15, but was weaker.

This sample comprised CD4+ T cells sorted from PBMCs, obtained 10 days after the yellow fever booster vaccination. This TCR derives from a man aged 18 to 30 who received the YFV17D yellow fever vaccine. The chain couples TRBV20-1 to TRBJ1-1; unclear D gene. CDR3 region: CSASSGNTEAFF. Written as DNA, the CDR3 is TGCAGTGCTAGTTCTGGGAACACTGAAGCTTTCTTT.